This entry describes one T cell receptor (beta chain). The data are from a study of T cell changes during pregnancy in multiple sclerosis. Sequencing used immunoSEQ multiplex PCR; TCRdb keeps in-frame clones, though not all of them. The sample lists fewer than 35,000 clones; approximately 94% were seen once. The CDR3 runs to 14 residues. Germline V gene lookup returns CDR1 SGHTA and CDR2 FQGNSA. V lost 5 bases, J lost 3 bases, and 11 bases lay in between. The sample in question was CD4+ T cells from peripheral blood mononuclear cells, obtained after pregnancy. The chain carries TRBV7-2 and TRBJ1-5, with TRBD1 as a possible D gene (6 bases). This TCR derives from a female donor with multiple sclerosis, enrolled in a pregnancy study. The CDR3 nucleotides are TGTGCCAGCAGCGTCGACAGGTTCAATCAGCCCCAGCATTTT. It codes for CASSVDRFNQPQHF.